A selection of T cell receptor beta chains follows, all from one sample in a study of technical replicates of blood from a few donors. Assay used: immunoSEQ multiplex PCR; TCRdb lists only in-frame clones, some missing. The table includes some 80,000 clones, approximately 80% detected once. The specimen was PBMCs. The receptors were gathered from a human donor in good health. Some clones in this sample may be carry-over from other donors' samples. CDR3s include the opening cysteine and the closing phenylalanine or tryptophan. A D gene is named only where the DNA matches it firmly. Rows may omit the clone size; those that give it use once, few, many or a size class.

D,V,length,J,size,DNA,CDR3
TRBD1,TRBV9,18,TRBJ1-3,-,TGTGCCAGCAGTGGACAGGGCGCACAGACGAGCTCTGGAAACACCATATATTTT,CASSGQGAQTSSGNTIYF
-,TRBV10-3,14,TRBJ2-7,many,TGTGCCATCACAGAGACTCACCGGTCCTACGAGCAGTACTTC,CAITETHRSYEQYF
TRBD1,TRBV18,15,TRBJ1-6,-,TGTGCCAGCTCACGGCAAGGGACAGGACTATCACCCCTCCACTTT,CASSRQGTGLSPLHF
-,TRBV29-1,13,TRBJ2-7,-,TGCAGCGTTGTGGGTGAAGAGGTCTACGAGCAGTACTTC,CSVVGEEVYEQYF
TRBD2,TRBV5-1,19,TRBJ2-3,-,TGCGCCAGCAGCTTGGCCGGGACTAGCGGGGGGGCTGGCGCAGATACGCAGTATTTT,CASSLAGTSGGAGADTQYF
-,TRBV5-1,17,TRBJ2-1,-,TGCGCCAGCAGCTTGGAGGGTTACGGGAGAACCTACAATGAGCAGTTCTTC,CASSLEGYGRTYNEQFF
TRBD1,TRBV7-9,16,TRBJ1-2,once,TGTGCCAGCAGCGATTCAACCGGGACAGGGCACTATGGCTACACCTTC,CASSDSTGTGHYGYTF
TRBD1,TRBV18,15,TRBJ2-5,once,TGTGCCAGCTCACCACGGACAGGGGGCGGGGAGACCCAGTACTTC,CASSPRTGGGETQYF
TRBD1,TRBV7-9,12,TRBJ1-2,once,TGTGCCAGCAGCTTCGACAGGGCGGTCGGGACCTTC,CASSFDRAVGTF
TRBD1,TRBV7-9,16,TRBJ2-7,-,TGTGCCAGCAGCGCAGACAGGGACAGGGGGCGGTTCGAGCAGTACTTC,CASSADRDRGRFEQYF
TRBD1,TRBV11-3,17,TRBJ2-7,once,TGTGCCAGCAGCTCCTCTCTGGGGACAGGGGGTCCCTACGAGCAGTACTTC,CASSSSLGTGGPYEQYF
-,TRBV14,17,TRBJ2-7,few,TGTGCCAGCAGCCAAGACGTCAGCCCAGGGTTCTCCTACGAGCAGTACTTC,CASSQDVSPGFSYEQYF
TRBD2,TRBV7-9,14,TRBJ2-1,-,TGTGCCAGCTTAGCGGGGGGCTTCTACAATGAGCAGTTCTTC,CASLAGGFYNEQFF
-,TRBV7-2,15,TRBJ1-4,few,TGTGCCAGCAGTATAGGAGTTGCAACTAATGAAAAACTGTTTTTT,CASSIGVATNEKLFF
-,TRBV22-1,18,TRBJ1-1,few,TGTCCTGGGAGCGCACTCTCCGGGACAGGAGAGATGAACACTGAAGCTTTCTTT,CPGSALSGTGEMNTEAFF
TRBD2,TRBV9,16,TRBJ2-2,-,TGTGCCAGCGAGGGGACGGGGGGGATCATCGCCGGGGAGCTGTTTTTT,CASEGTGGIIAGELFF
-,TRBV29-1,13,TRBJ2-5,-,TGCAGCGGCGGTGGGGGGAGCATTGAGACCCAGTACTTC,CSGGGGSIETQYF
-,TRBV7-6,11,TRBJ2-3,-,TGTGCCAGCAGCCAGACAGATACGCAGTATTTT,CASSQTDTQYF
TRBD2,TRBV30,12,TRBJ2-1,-,TGTGCCTGGATGTCTAGCGGAAATGAGCAGTTCTTC,CAWMSSGNEQFF
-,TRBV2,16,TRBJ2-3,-,TGTGCCAGCAGGAGGGGGGGAGGTCGGGGCACAGATACGCAGTATTTT,CASRRGGGRGTDTQYF
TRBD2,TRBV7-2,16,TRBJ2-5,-,TGTGCCAGCAGCTCCTATCGGGCTAGCGGGAGGGAGACCCAGTACTTC,CASSSYRASGRETQYF
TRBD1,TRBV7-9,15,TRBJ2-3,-,TGTGCCAGCAGCTTTACACAGGGGTTTTCAGATACGCAGTATTTT,CASSFTQGFSDTQYF
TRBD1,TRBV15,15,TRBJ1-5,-,TGTGCCACCAGCATGGGACAGGGCGACAATCAGCCCCAGCATTTT,CATSMGQGDNQPQHF
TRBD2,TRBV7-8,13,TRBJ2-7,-,TGTGCCAGCAGCTTACTAGCGGCCTACGAGCAGTACTTC,CASSLLAAYEQYF
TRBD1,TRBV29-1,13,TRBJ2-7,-,TGCAGCGTGCGTAGGGACAGGGAGGACGAGCAGTACTTC,CSVRRDREDEQYF
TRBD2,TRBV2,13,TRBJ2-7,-,TGTGCCAGCAGCCGGGGGGGGTACTACGAGCAGTACTTC,CASSRGGYYEQYF
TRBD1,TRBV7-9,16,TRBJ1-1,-,TGTGCCAGCAGACCCCCGGCCTTAGGGACAGGTAGAGTAGCTTTCTTT,CASRPPALGTGRVAFF
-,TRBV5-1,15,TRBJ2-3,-,TGCGCCAGCAGCTTGGCGGGAGACGTAGCTGATACGCAGTATTTT,CASSLAGDVADTQYF
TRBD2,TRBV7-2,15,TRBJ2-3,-,TGTGCCAGCAGCTTTGGGCCTAGCGGTAGAGATACGCAGTATTTT,CASSFGPSGRDTQYF
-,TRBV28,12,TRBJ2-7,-,TGTGCCAGCAGGCTAGGCTCCTACGAGCAGTACTTC,CASRLGSYEQYF
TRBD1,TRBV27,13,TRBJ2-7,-,TGTGCCAGCAGTTACAGGGGTGGATACGAGCAGTACTTC,CASSYRGGYEQYF
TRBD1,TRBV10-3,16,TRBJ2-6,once,TGTGCCATCAGCCTGGACAGGGGAAGTGGGGCCAACGTCCTGACTTTC,CAISLDRGSGANVLTF
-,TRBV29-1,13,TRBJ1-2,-,TGCAGCGTTGAAGGGGTTCGGGACTATGGCTACACCTTC,CSVEGVRDYGYTF
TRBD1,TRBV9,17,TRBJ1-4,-,TGTGCCAGCAGCCTTGGACAGGGGGCGCGAACTAATGAAAAACTGTTTTTT,CASSLGQGARTNEKLFF
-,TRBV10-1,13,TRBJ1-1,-,TGCGCCAGCAGTGAGTGGCGGAGCACTGAAGCTTTCTTT,CASSEWRSTEAFF
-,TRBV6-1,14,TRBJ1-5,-,TGTGCCAGCAGAGAAGTCCATAGCAATCAGCCCCAGCATTTT,CASREVHSNQPQHF
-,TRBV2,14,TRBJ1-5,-,TGTGCCAGCAGTAAGAGGACTCAAGATCAGCCCCAGCATTTT,CASSKRTQDQPQHF
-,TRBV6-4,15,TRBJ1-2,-,TGTGCCAGCAGTGACTCGAGGGAGGGGATTCATGGCTACACCTTC,CASSDSREGIHGYTF